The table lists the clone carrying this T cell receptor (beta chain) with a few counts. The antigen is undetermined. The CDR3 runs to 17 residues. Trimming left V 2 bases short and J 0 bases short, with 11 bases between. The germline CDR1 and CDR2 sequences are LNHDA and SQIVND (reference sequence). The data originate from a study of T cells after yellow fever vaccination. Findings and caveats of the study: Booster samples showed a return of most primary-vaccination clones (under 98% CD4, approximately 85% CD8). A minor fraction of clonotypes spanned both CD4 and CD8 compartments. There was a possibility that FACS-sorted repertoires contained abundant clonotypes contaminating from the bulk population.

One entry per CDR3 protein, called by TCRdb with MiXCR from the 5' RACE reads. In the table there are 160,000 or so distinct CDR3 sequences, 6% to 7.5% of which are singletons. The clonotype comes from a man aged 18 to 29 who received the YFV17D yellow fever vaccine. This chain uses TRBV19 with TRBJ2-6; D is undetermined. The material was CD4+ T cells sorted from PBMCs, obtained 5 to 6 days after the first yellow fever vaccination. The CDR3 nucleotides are TGTGCCAGTAGTATAACGGGTCCCCGCTCTGGGGCCAACGTCCTGACTTTC. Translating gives CASSITGPRSGANVLTF.